These T cell receptor beta chains were read from a single sample in a study of blood T cell repertoires in COVID-19. The table came from immunoSEQ multiplex PCR; TCRdb's copy has only in-frame clones and leaves some out. The repertoire holds 90,000 to 150,000 clones, with roughly 82% as singletons. Specimen: peripheral blood. The receptor set was obtained from a human donor in a cohort sampled during active COVID-19. The conserved cysteine and the conserved F or W are not part of the CDR3 here. The D gene is left open where the match is weak.

j_call	d_call	v_call	cdr3_aa
TRBJ1-6	NA	TRBV19	ASSIVAGESPLH
TRBJ1-1	TRBD1	TRBV18	ASSPEGTGGLGTEAF
TRBJ2-1	NA	TRBV19	ASSAQSLALEQF
TRBJ2-3	NA	TRBV7-6	ASTQGSDTDTQY
TRBJ1-5	NA	TRBV19	ASTPTGDQPQH
TRBJ1-5	TRBD1	TRBV10-3	AISGDRDTQPQH
TRBJ2-3	TRBD1	TRBV29-1	SVEDRDRGNTDTQY
TRBJ2-7	NA	TRBV5-1	ASSGTVTPTSEQY
TRBJ2-5	TRBD2	TRBV5-1	ASSLVASGLQETQY
TRBJ2-3	TRBD2	TRBV9	ASSVGTTQADTQY
TRBJ2-5	NA	TRBV29-1	SGDDSRGAATQY
TRBJ2-7	NA	TRBV11-2	ASSLEASSSSYEQY
TRBJ1-1	NA	TRBV20-1	SPQNGPEAF
TRBJ1-3	NA	TRBV18	ASSPGQLSGNTIY
TRBJ2-3	NA	TRBV2	ASSWQEGTDTQY
TRBJ2-7	NA	TRBV2	ASSRGTGGIAQY
TRBJ2-1	TRBD2	TRBV29-1	SVAGTSNEQF
TRBJ2-2	TRBD2	TRBV12-5	ASAGSGGTGELF
TRBJ1-6	NA	TRBV27	ASMEIGLTSPLH
TRBJ2-7	TRBD1	TRBV3-1/TRBV3-2	ASSQVGQYEQY
TRBJ2-5	NA	TRBV10-3	AISARGGGETQY
TRBJ2-3	TRBD1	TRBV5-1	ASSSQGAGDTQY
TRBJ2-3	TRBD2	TRBV7-2	ASSFTGGYTDTQY
TRBJ1-3	TRBD1	TRBV6-5	ASSLIQGAGNTIY
TRBJ2-7	NA	TRBV2	ASSEARGALGYEQY
TRBJ2-5	TRBD1	TRBV29-1	STTGLETQY
TRBJ2-7	TRBD1	TRBV28	ASRTTGGWYEQY
TRBJ2-1	NA	TRBV5-1	ASSLTGRSYNEQF
TRBJ2-7	TRBD1	TRBV11-2	ASSSPPRQGDGYEQY
TRBJ2-5	TRBD2	TRBV5-1	ASSGLAGPQETQY
TRBJ2-7	NA	TRBV4-1	ASSQDQGLRYEQY
TRBJ1-5	TRBD1	TRBV28	ASSSPRGQGGYQPQH
TRBJ2-5	NA	TRBV7-9	ASSRKMLDWQETQY
TRBJ2-4	TRBD1	TRBV28	ASSRRQGMPPLNKNIQY
TRBJ2-3	NA	TRBV19	ASSISVLGTQY
TRBJ1-1	NA	TRBV12-3/TRBV12-4	ASSTQVSTEAF
TRBJ2-3	TRBD2	TRBV10-3	AIRKSPGTSGGAPDTQY
TRBJ2-2	TRBD2	TRBV3-1/TRBV3-2	ASSHTGSGAVTGELF
TRBJ2-1	NA	TRBV6-6	ASRQNNEQF
TRBJ2-7	TRBD2	TRBV7-8	ASSSGLGGYEQY
TRBJ2-5	NA	TRBV11-2	ASSFELRGQETQY
TRBJ1-6	NA	TRBV7-9	ASSLAAGVSSPLH
TRBJ1-1	NA	TRBV12-3/TRBV12-4	ASILQGNTEAF
TRBJ2-5	TRBD2	TRBV7-2	ASSLGGLAPSQY
TRBJ1-4	TRBD1	TRBV4-3	ASSHPGQGNEKLF
TRBJ1-1	NA	TRBV10-3	AIKPGFDTEAF
TRBJ2-7	TRBD2	TRBV18	ASSPVRGTRGGAPSLDEQY
TRBJ2-2	TRBD2	TRBV5-4	ASRPTSGGVFGELF
TRBJ1-2	TRBD1	TRBV28	ASRRTGGGSYGYT
TRBJ2-1	TRBD1	TRBV5-4	ASRAGGGGSYNEQF
TRBJ2-3	TRBD2	TRBV6-2/TRBV6-3	ASSHPSGLSTDTQY
TRBJ1-1	NA	TRBV12-3/TRBV12-4	ASSPTGNTEAF
TRBJ2-1	TRBD2	TRBV10-1	ASSASRTSGGGEQF
TRBJ2-3	NA	TRBV29-1	SVDRTEKDTQY
TRBJ1-4	NA	TRBV2	ASTEYGGLNEKLF
TRBJ1-4	NA	TRBV4-1	ASSHPDREKLF
TRBJ1-2	NA	TRBV24-1	ATSDRAGYGYT
TRBJ2-1	TRBD2	TRBV6-2/TRBV6-3	ASSYSGGYNEQF
TRBJ1-1	TRBD1	TRBV10-3	AIGTGGVNTEAF